Listed below are T cell receptor beta chains from one sample, sequenced in a study of T cell responses to AZD1222 COVID-19 vaccine. Data came from immunoSEQ multiplex PCR; TCRdb stores just in-frame clones and leaves some out. The sample includes some 96,000 clones, about 87% of them seen just once. The sequencing here drew on peripheral blood, taken on day 0 of AZD1222 vaccination. All receptors derive from an adult in good health. CDR3s include the opening cysteine and the closing phenylalanine or tryptophan. The D gene is left open where the match is weak. Not all rows give a size; the values are once, few, many and, for expanded clones, a class.

j_call | d_call | v_call | clone_size | cdr3_nt | cdr3_aa
TRBJ1-1 | NA | TRBV11-3 | NA | TGTGCCAGCAGCCGTAAAGAGGGTGAAGCTTTCTTT | CASSRKEGEAFF
TRBJ2-3 | NA | TRBV7-9 | NA | TGTGCCAGCAGCCCCCGGAGGGGTAGGACAGATACGCAGTATTTT | CASSPRRGRTDTQYF
TRBJ2-2 | TRBD2 | TRBV10-3 | NA | TGTGCCGTCACGCGGGGGGCGAACACCGGGGAGCTGTTTTTT | CAVTRGANTGELFF
TRBJ2-1 | TRBD1 | TRBV24-1 | NA | TGTGCCACCAGTCACCAGGGGGCCTACAATGAGCAGTTCTTC | CATSHQGAYNEQFF
TRBJ2-7 | NA | TRBV6-2/TRBV6-3 | NA | TGTGCCAGCAGTTACGAGGCTTCCTACGAGCAGTACTTC | CASSYEASYEQYF
TRBJ1-1 | NA | TRBV19 | NA | TGTGCCAGTAGTTTGGTCGGTAACACTGAAGCTTTCTTT | CASSLVGNTEAFF
TRBJ1-6 | NA | TRBV10-3 | NA | TGTGCCATCAGTGAGTCCCAAAGCCCACCCCTCCACTTT | CAISESQSPPLHF
TRBJ1-5 | NA | TRBV5-6 | NA | TGTGCCAGCAGCTTTTCTGGGGGGAATCAGCCCCAGCATTTT | CASSFSGGNQPQHF
TRBJ1-2 | TRBD1 | TRBV10-3 | NA | TGTGCCATCAGTACAAGGACAGGGGGCGCTAACTATGGCTACACCTTC | CAISTRTGGANYGYTF
TRBJ2-1 | NA | TRBV19 | once | TGTGCCAGTAGTATTTTCCGACAGGCCAACAATGAGCAGTTCTTC | CASSIFRQANNEQFF
TRBJ2-2 | NA | TRBV19 | NA | TGTGCCAGTAGTATTAACAGGAACACCGGGGAGCTGTTTTTT | CASSINRNTGELFF
TRBJ1-2 | NA | TRBV6-5 | NA | TGTGCCAGCAGTTACTCGATTTGGGGTCTTGGAGGCTACACCTTC | CASSYSIWGLGGYTF
TRBJ1-2 | NA | TRBV4-2 | NA | TGTGCCAGCACCAAAAGTTCCGGGGAAACCTATGGCTACACCTTC | CASTKSSGETYGYTF
TRBJ2-7 | TRBD2 | TRBV11-2 | NA | TGTGCCAGCAGGACTTGGGGTCTAGCGGGGGGAAGCGAGCAGTACTTC | CASRTWGLAGGSEQYF
TRBJ2-7 | TRBD1 | TRBV28 | NA | TGTGCCAGCAAACCCGGACAGGGCCACGAGCAGTACTTC | CASKPGQGHEQYF
TRBJ2-4 | NA | TRBV4-3 | NA | TGCGCCAGCAGCCAAGACGCCCGGGAGCCAAAAAACATTCAGTACTTC | CASSQDAREPKNIQYF